A single sample is the source of the 27 T cell receptor beta chains below, sequenced in a study of blood T cell repertoires in COVID-19. Repertoires were generated with immunoSEQ multiplex PCR, while TCRdb's copy carries only in-frame clones and drops some. The sample lists around 250,000 clones, about 86% occurring once. The sample taken for sequencing was peripheral blood. The receptor set was obtained from a man aged 80 or over with acute or convalescent COVID-19.

The gene calls are TRBV28 and TRBJ1-3, with unresolved D. The length of the CDR3 is 15 residues. CDR1 is MDHEN, CDR2 SYDVKM, per germline. Between the trimmed V and J ends, which lost 8 bases and 1 base, there was a span of 15 bases. For the CDR3, the DNA is TGTGCCAGCGGCGGCGACGGGAGGTCTGGAAACACCATATATTTT. It is translated as CASGGDGRSGNTIYF.

As for this clone: Other DNA sequences of this sample code for an identical CDR3. The V call is TRBV6-5, the J call TRBJ1-2; D gene ambiguous. This CDR3 contains 12 residues. Trimming took off 6 bases at V and 6 bases at J, with 11 bases between the two ends. Germline CDR1 and CDR2: MNHEY and SVGAGI. This chain's CDR3 is CASRPPGNGYTF. CDR3 sequence (DNA): TGTGCCAGCAGACCCCCAGGAAATGGCTACACCTTC.

J is TRBJ1-2 and V is TRBV5-1; D not certain. V lost 2 bases and J lost 2, with 7 bases in between. CDR1 is SGHRS, CDR2 YFSETQ, per germline. This CDR3 comprises 13 residues. CDR3 sequence: CASSLAGNYGYTF. CDR3 coding DNA: TGCGCCAGCAGCTTAGCCGGGAACTATGGCTACACCTTC.

CDR3 sequence: CASRKDRGNEQFF. DNA for the CDR3: TGTGCCAGCAGGAAGGACAGGGGGAATGAGCAGTTCTTC. This chain uses TRBV12-3 or TRBV12-4 with TRBJ2-1, with 10 bases matching TRBD1. V lost 6 bases to trimming and J lost 7 bases; unmatched junction nucleotides: 3. The CDR3 totals 13 residues.

The chain uses TRBV30 and TRBJ1-5; no definite D call. V dropped 0 bases and J dropped 1 base, with 4 bases sitting between them. Germline V gene lookup returns CDR1 GTSNPN and CDR2 SVGIG (reference sequence). The CDR3 is 13 amino acids. For the CDR3, the DNA is TGTGCCTGGAGTGTCGCGAGCAATCAGCCCCAGCATTTT. Encoded protein: CAWSVASNQPQHF.

The V and J genes are TRBV3-1 (or the pseudogene TRBV3-2) and TRBJ1-6; D remains ambiguous. CDR3 length equals 15 residues. Germline V gene sequence: CDR1 LGHDT, CDR2 YNNKEL (reference sequence). Trimming pared 4 bases from V and 10 bases from J, leaving 17 bases between. The chain's CDR3 is CASSPPGQVYSPLHF. The CDR3 DNA reads as TGTGCCAGCAGCCCCCCCGGCCAGGTTTACTCACCCCTCCACTTT.

The chain carries TRBV4-1 and TRBJ2-1; 8 bases align to TRBD2. Germline V gives CDR1 MGHRA, CDR2 YSYEKL. The V segment lost 1 base and the J segment 4 bases; nucleotides outside the gene matches: 15. This CDR3 has 19 amino acids. The CDR3 reads CASSQVAGGTTLLYNEQFF. The CDR3 DNA reads TGCGCCAGCAGCCAAGTTGCGGGAGGAACGACCCTACTATACAATGAGCAGTTCTTC.

The genes are TRBV9 and TRBJ2-1; TRBD2 matches 8 bases. This CDR3 spans 14 amino acids. Germline CDR1 and CDR2: SGDLS and YYNGEE. Trimming took 4 bases from V and 3 from J; bases not matched to a gene: 3. In nucleotides, the CDR3 is TGTGCCAGCAGCCCAACTAGCGGCTACAATGAGCAGTTCTTC. Translated, it gives CASSPTSGYNEQFF.

This chain links TRBV27 with TRBJ1-6; weak D call: TRBD1 (5 bases). Germline V gene lookup returns CDR1 MNHEY and CDR2 SMNVEV (reference sequence). This CDR3 contains 15 residues. Between the trimmed V and J ends, which lost 3 bases and 2 bases, there was a span of 8 bases. The chain's CDR3 is CASSFRAPYNSPLHF. In nucleotides, the CDR3 is TGTGCCAGCAGTTTCAGGGCCCCCTATAATTCACCCCTCCACTTT.

This chain connects TRBV27 to TRBJ2-7; a weak D match, TRBD2 (6 bases). V was clipped by 4 bases and J by 2 bases, with 15 bases between them. Per germline, CDR1 MNHEY and CDR2 SMNVEV (reference sequence). The CDR3 is 15 amino acids. The CDR3 DNA reads as TGTGCCAGCAGTTCTCCCCTCGGGAGTGCCTACGAGCAGTACTTC. Protein: CASSSPLGSAYEQYF.

The rearrangement links TRBV5-1 to TRBJ2-5; 9 bases line up with TRBD2. CDR3 length equals 15 residues. Per the germline V gene, CDR1 is SGHRS and CDR2 is YFSETQ. V trimming: 0 bases; J trimming: 3 bases; junction bases outside the gene matches: 3. The CDR3 sequence is CASSLVASGEETQYF. Here the CDR3 DNA reads TGCGCCAGCAGCTTGGTGGCTAGCGGGGAAGAGACCCAGTACTTC. Supplemented by reference TRBV5-1 and TRBJ2-5, the full variable domain reads KAGVTQTPRYLIKTRGQQVTLSCSPISGHRSVSWYQQTPGQGLQFLFEYFSETQRNKGNFPGRFSGRQFSNSRSEMNVSTLELGDSALYLCASSLVASGEETQYFGPGTRLLVL.

The chain joins TRBV30 to TRBJ2-5; TRBD2 might be the D (6 bases). From germline, CDR1 is GTSNPN and CDR2 SVGIG (reference sequence). V was trimmed by 4 bases and J by 2 bases, leaving 17 bases between them. The CDR3 covers 15 residues. The CDR3 nucleotides read TGTGCCTGGATGCTGGTCGCGACTAGACAAGAGACCCAGTACTTC. Translating gives CAWMLVATRQETQYF. Complete variable domain (other parts from reference TRBV30 and TRBJ2-5): SQTIHQWPATLVQPVGSPLSLECTVEGTSNPNLYWYRQAAGRGLQLLFYSVGIGQISSEVPQNLSASRPQDRQFILSSKKLLLSDSGFYLCAWMLVATRQETQYFGPGTRLLVL.

The chain employs TRBV7-8 and TRBJ2-7; a weak D match, TRBD1 (5 bases). The CDR3 contains 15 residues. The germline V gene encodes CDR1 SGHVS and CDR2 FQNEAQ. The V gene lost 1 base and the J gene lost 4 bases, with 14 bases spanning the gap. CDR3 sequence (DNA): TGTGCCAGCAGCTTAGTAGCCGGACACCTATACGAGCAGTACTTC. It yields the protein CASSLVAGHLYEQYF.

V gene TRBV27 combines with J gene TRBJ1-2, with TRBD1 identical over 8 bases. The germline gives CDR1 MNHEY, CDR2 SMNVEV (reference sequence). This CDR3 spans 13 amino acids. The junction had 7 bases not matched to a gene; V was cut back by 3 bases and J by 10 bases. In nucleotides, the CDR3 is TGTGCCAGCAGTTTGACAGGGGTAGGTCACTACACCTTC. Its translation: CASSLTGVGHYTF.

V gene TRBV18 combines with J gene TRBJ1-2; no firm D call. The germline gives CDR1 KGHSH, CDR2 LQKENI. The CDR3 runs 15 residues. The germline V and J ends were trimmed by 3 bases and 1 base, with 12 bases remaining between them. For the CDR3, the DNA is TGTGCCAGCTCACCCGACGGGAATTATAACTATGGCTACACCTTC. Translation: CASSPDGNYNYGYTF.

The chain has TRBV5-4 and TRBJ2-3, with TRBD2 matching 9 bases. The germline CDR1 and CDR2 sequences are SGHNT and YYREEE (reference sequence). The CDR3 has 15 residues. V lost 4 bases to trimming and J lost 2 bases; unmatched junction nucleotides: 5. The CDR3 nucleotides are TGTGCCAGCAGCGATAGCGGGAGAATCACAGATACGCAGTATTTT. Its protein is CASSDSGRITDTQYF.

The rearrangement links TRBV30 to TRBJ1-1; possibly TRBD1 for D (5 bases). The germline CDR1 and CDR2 sequences are GTSNPN and SVGIG (reference sequence). The CDR3 extends over 12 amino acids. The V gene lost 3 bases and the J gene lost 7 bases, with 12 bases spanning the gap. The CDR3 here is CAWRGGRGEAFF. CDR3 nucleotide sequence: TGTGCCTGGAGGGGGGGGAGAGGTGAAGCTTTCTTT. The full variable domain, with the rest looked up from reference TRBV30 and TRBJ1-1, is SQTIHQWPATLVQPVGSPLSLECTVEGTSNPNLYWYRQAAGRGLQLLFYSVGIGQISSEVPQNLSASRPQDRQFILSSKKLLLSDSGFYLCAWRGGRGEAFFGQGTRLTVV.

The chain links TRBV19 to TRBJ1-1; TRBD1 is a possible D gene (6 bases). This CDR3 spans 15 amino acids. Germline V gene lookup returns CDR1 LNHDA and CDR2 SQIVND (reference sequence). Trimming cost V 2 bases and J 5 bases, with 15 bases left between them. CDR3 in amino acids: CASSIIGGAATEAFF. CDR3 nucleotide sequence: TGTGCCAGTAGTATAATCGGGGGGGCGGCTACTGAAGCTTTCTTT.

The chain combines TRBV18 with TRBJ2-7; tentatively, D is TRBD2 (5 bases). There are 14 residues in the CDR3. V was pared by 5 bases and J by 0 bases, with 11 bases between. The germline V gene encodes CDR1 KGHSH and CDR2 LQKENI. CDR3 nucleotide sequence: TGTGCCAGCTCAGCCCTAGCTAACTCCTACGAGCAGTACTTC. Translation gives CASSALANSYEQYF.

This chain links TRBV5-1 with TRBJ1-3, with 7 bases identical to TRBD1. V lost 5 bases, J lost 4 bases, and 6 bases stayed unmatched. The CDR3 has 14 residues. From germline, CDR1 is SGHRS and CDR2 YFSETQ. The CDR3 loop reads CASRWTGAGNTIYF. CDR3 bases: TGCGCCAGCAGGTGGACAGGCGCCGGAAACACCATATATTTT.

The gene calls are TRBV5-1 and TRBJ2-7; D might be TRBD2 (6 bases). There are 12 residues in the CDR3. Germline V gene sequence: CDR1 SGHRS, CDR2 YFSETQ. Trimming left V 7 bases short and J 2 bases short, with 10 bases between. The CDR3 DNA is TGCGCCAGCTCGCGGGACCCCTACGAGCAGTACTTC. Translated, it gives CASSRDPYEQYF.

The rearrangement joins TRBV3-1 (or the pseudogene TRBV3-2) to TRBJ2-5; TRBD2 matches at 10 bases. Looked up from germline, CDR1 is LGHDT and CDR2 is YNNKEL (reference sequence). With 0 bases clipped from V and 7 bases from J, the junction kept 14 bases outside the gene matches. The CDR3 loop spans 18 amino acids. The CDR3 spells CASSQDIVAGGPFGTQYF. The CDR3 DNA follows: TGTGCCAGCAGCCAAGATATTGTAGCGGGGGGCCCGTTCGGGACCCAGTACTTC.

This chain connects TRBV11-2 to TRBJ2-2; maybe TRBD2 (6 bases). The V and J ends lost 4 bases and 4 bases respectively, with 13 bases between them. Germline V gene sequence: CDR1 SGHAT, CDR2 FQNNGV. This CDR3 is 15 amino acids long. This CDR3 is CASSSSGVTTGELFF. The CDR3 DNA reads as TGTGCCAGCAGCTCATCGGGAGTTACCACCGGGGAGCTGTTTTTT.

The V and J genes are TRBV7-6 and TRBJ2-5; the D gene is possibly TRBD2 (6 bases). Trimming removed 5 bases at V and 5 bases at J, with 36 bases between. The CDR3 is made up of 21 amino acids. Germline loops: CDR1 SGHVS, CDR2 FNYEAQ. CDR3 region: CASSPIPLRSASGDPGETQYF. The CDR3 bases are TGTGCCAGCAGCCCGATACCCCTGAGGTCCGCCTCGGGGGACCCCGGGGAGACCCAGTACTTC.

CDR3 sequence (DNA): TGTGCCAGCAGCCCAGGGGGCAGCTTTTCCTACGAGCAGTACTTC. This translates into CASSPGGSFSYEQYF. The chain carries TRBV5-4 and TRBJ2-7; TRBD1 agrees at 8 bases. V dropped 4 bases and J dropped 1; count of bases not matched to a gene: 7. Germline CDR1 and CDR2: SGHNT and YYREEE (reference sequence). This CDR3 comprises 15 residues.

The chain links TRBV6-1 to TRBJ2-1; a weak D match, TRBD2 (5 bases). V dropped 0 bases and J dropped 8 bases, with 14 bases sitting between them. This CDR3 contains 15 residues. Germline loops: CDR1 MNHNS, CDR2 SASEGT. The CDR3 nucleotides are TGTGCCAGCAGTGAAGCGCTACGAGGGTTTGATGAGCAGTTCTTC. Translated: CASSEALRGFDEQFF.

The chain links TRBV2 to TRBJ2-3; no clear D. This CDR3 is built from 14 residues. The germline V and J ends were trimmed by 6 bases and 0 bases, with 10 bases remaining between them. Germline V gene lookup returns CDR1 SNHLY and CDR2 FYNNEI. CDR3 sequence: CASSGPISTDTQYF. CDR3 bases: TGTGCCAGCAGCGGTCCAATTAGCACAGATACGCAGTATTTT.